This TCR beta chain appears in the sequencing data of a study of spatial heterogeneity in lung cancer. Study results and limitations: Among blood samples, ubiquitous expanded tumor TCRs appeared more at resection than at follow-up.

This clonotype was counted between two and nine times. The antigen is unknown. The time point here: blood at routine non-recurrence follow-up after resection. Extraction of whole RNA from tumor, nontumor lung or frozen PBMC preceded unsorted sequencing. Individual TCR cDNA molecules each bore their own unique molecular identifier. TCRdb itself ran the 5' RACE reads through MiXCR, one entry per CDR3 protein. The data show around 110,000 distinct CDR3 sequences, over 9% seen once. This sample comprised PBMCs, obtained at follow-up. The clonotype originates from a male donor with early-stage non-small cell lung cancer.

CDR3 sequence: CSAPIGAQWSPLHF. In DNA, the CDR3 is TGCAGTGCTCCCATCGGGGCCCAATGGTCACCCCTCCACTTT. This chain joins TRBV20-1 and TRBJ1-6, with D possibly being TRBD1 (5 bases). The CDR3 consists of 14 residues. The germline V gene has CDR1 DFQATT and CDR2 SNEGSKA (reference sequence). Trimming removed 5 bases from V and 10 bases from J, with 18 bases in between.